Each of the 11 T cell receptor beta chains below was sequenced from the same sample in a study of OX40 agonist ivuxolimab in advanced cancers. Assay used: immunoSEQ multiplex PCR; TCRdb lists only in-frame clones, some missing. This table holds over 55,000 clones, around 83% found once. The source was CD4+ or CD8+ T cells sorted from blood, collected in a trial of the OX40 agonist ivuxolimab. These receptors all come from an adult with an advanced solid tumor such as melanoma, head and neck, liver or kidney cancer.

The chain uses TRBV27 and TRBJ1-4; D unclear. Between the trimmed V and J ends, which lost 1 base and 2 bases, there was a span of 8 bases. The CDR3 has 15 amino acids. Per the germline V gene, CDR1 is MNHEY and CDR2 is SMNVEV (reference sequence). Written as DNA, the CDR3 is TGTGCCAGCAGTTTATGGGGTACGACTAATGAAAAACTGTTTTTT. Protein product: CASSLWGTTNEKLFF.

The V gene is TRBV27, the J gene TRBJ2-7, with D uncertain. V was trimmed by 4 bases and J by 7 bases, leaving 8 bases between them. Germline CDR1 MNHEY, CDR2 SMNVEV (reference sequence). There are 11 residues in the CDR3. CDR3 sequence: CASSSYGEQYF. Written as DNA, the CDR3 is TGTGCCAGCAGTTCCTACGGGGAGCAGTACTTC.

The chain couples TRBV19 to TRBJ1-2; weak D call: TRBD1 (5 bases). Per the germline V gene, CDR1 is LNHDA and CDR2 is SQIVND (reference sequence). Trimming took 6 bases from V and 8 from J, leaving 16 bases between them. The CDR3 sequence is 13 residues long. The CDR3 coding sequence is TGTGCCAGTAGGAATACAGGAGTTTCGGGCTACACCTTC. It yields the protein CASRNTGVSGYTF.

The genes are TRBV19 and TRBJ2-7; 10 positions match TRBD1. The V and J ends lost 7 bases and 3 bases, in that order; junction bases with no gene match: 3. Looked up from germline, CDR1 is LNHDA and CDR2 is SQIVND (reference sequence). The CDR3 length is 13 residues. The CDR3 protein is CASKGTGVYEQYF. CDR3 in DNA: TGTGCCAGTAAGGGGACAGGGGTCTACGAGCAGTACTTC.

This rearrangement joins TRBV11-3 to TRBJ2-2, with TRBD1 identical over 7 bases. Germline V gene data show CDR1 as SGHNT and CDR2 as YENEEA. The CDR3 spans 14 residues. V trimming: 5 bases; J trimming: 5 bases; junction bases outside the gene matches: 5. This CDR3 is CASSPGTVTGELFF. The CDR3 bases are TGTGCCAGCAGCCCCGGGACAGTAACCGGGGAGCTGTTTTTT.

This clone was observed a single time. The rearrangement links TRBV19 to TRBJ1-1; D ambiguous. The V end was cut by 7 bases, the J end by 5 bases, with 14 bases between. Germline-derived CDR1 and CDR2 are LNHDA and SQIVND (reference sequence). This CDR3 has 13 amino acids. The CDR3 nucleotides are TGTGCCAGTACCCCGAACCAACGAACTGAAGCTTTCTTT. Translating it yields CASTPNQRTEAFF. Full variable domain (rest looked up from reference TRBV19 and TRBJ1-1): DGGITQSPKYLFRKEGQNVTLSCEQNLNHDAMYWYRQDPGQGLRLIYYSQIVNDFQKGDIAEGYSVSREKKESFPLTVTSAQKNPTAFYLCASTPNQRTEAFFGQGTRLTVV.

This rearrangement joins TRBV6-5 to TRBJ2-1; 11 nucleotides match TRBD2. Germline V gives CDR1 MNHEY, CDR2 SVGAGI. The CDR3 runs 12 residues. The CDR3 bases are TGTGCTAGCGGGAGGGCCCGCAATGAGCAGTTCTTC. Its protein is CASGRARNEQFF.

CDR3 bases: TGTGCCAGCAGCTTATGGACTTCTGAGCAGTTCTTC. Amino acid sequence: CASSLWTSEQFF. The V gene is TRBV7-2, the J gene TRBJ2-1; tentative D call: TRBD2 (5 bases). Germline V gives CDR1 SGHTA, CDR2 FQGNSA. The CDR3 extends over 12 amino acids. Trimming took 2 bases from V and 9 from J, leaving 8 bases between them.

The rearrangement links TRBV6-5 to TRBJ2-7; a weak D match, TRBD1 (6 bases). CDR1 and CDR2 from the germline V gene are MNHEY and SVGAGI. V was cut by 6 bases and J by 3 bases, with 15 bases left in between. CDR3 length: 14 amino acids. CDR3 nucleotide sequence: TGTGCCAGCAGCCTCACAGGGTCCCTCTACGAGCAGTACTTC. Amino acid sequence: CASSLTGSLYEQYF.

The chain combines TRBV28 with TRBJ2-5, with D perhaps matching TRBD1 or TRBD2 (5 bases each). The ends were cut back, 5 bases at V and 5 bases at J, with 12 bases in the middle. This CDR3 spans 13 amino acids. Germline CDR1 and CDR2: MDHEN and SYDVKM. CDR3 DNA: TGTGCCAGCAGTAAGAGGGGCATGGAGACCCAGTACTTC. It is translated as CASSKRGMETQYF.

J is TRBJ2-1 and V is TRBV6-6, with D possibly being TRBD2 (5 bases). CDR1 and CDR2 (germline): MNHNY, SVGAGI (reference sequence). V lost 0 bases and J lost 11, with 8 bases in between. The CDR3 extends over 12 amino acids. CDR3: CASSYSRGKQFF. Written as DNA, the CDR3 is TGTGCCAGCAGTTACTCGAGAGGGAAGCAGTTCTTC.